Listed here is a single T cell receptor (beta chain). Germline loops: CDR1 ENHRY, CDR2 SYGVKD. J was trimmed by 7 bases and V by 4 bases; bases with no gene match: 6. CDR3 length equals 13 residues. This sample was included in a study of Ad26.COV2.S vaccination and SARS-CoV-2 variants. For the study at large: Trial arm assignment for the donor was COV1001 Ad26.COV2.S.

Using immunoSEQ multiplex PCR, the repertoire was profiled, and TCRdb retains in-frame clones only, with some absent. Altogether around 320,000 clones are present, around 85% being singletons, with the ten largest covering about 2.1%. Treatment in this sample: around 19 received Ad26.COV2.S at low or high dose, single or two shots; about 5 received placebo; per-sample allocation not given. Day 63 following the first vaccine or placebo injection was when the samples were taken. The rearrangement uses TRBV10-3 and TRBJ2-7, with 8 bases that match TRBD1. The origin of this receptor is a person aged 18-60 years who received the Ad26.COV2.S COVID-19 vaccine or a placebo. Sequenced material: peripheral blood, taken in a trial of Ad26.COV2.S vaccine versus placebo. The CDR3 protein is CAISVNRDREQYF. The DNA for the CDR3 is TGTGCCATCAGTGTAAACCGGGACAGGGAGCAGTACTTC.